This T cell receptor beta chain appears in the sequencing data of a study of neoadjuvant anti-PD-1 for oral cavity cancer. Germline V gene sequence: CDR1 SQVTM, CDR2 ANQGSEA. J was trimmed by 5 bases and V by 4 bases; bases with no gene match: 7. CDR3 length: 14 amino acids. This clone appeared a single time. As yet, its antigen is unknown. Produced via immunoSEQ multiplex PCR; TCRdb's table is partial and in-frame only. The sample has over 65,000 clones; 85% to 90% are singletons. Study results and caveats: Each response group had just a few patients in TCR analyses.

Described time point: after neoadjuvant nivolumab, at surgical resection. The patients had HPV-negative, locally advanced oral cavity squamous cell carcinoma. Blood cells were analyzed directly, without culture or expansion. The sequences come from PBMCs, collected after nivolumab (anti-PD-1) treatment. The rearrangement links TRBV29-1 to TRBJ2-1; 8 bases are shared with TRBD2. This receptor was taken from a person aged 35-79 years with oral cavity squamous cell carcinoma. CDR3 sequence: CSVGAGTRNNEQFF. CDR3 in DNA: TGCAGCGTTGGAGCCGGGACTAGAAACAATGAGCAGTTCTTC.